These 2 T cell receptor beta chains were all obtained from the same sample, sequenced in a study of shared clonotypes between healthy human individuals (dated by TCRdb to 2018 to 2020). Libraries were built with the immunoSEQ multiplex PCR assay. The source is immuneACCESS, and TCRdb retained only in-frame sequences with V and J called. Part of the clones is not carried over; for the studies checked, unresolved V genes explain less than half of this, and the remainder is unexplained. This sample comprises 2.5 million or so clones, approximately 92% of them detected only once. The ten largest clonotypes hold roughly 0.15% of the sample. The sample comprised naive CD4+ T cells sorted from blood. Interpreted using the paper, the cell subset or site label stands for: CD45RA+ positively selected. The receptors were sampled from a man aged 18 to 29 in good health.

The V and J genes are TRBV28 and TRBJ1-5; D may be TRBD1 (5 bases). Germline V CDR1 and CDR2: MDHEN, SYDVKM. V dropped 5 bases and J dropped 0 bases, with 17 bases sitting between them. This CDR3 is 17 amino acids long. CDR3: CASSPPNGQYSNQPQHF. The CDR3 nucleotides read TGTGCCAGCAGTCCTCCAAACGGACAATATAGCAATCAGCCCCAGCATTTT.

The chain links TRBV5-4 to TRBJ1-5; the match to TRBD1 covers 8 bases. CDR3 length: 15 residues. Looked up from germline, CDR1 is SGHNT and CDR2 is YYREEE (reference sequence). Trimming took 4 bases from V and 6 from J; bases not matched to a gene: 9. The CDR3 is CASSRGPDRGQPQHF. The CDR3 DNA reads TGTGCCAGCAGCCGGGGACCCGACAGGGGTCAGCCCCAGCATTTT. Full variable domain (missing parts from reference TRBV5-4 and TRBJ1-5): ETGVTQSPTHLIKTRGQQVTLRCSSQSGHNTVSWYQQALGQGPQFIFQYYREEENGRGNFPPRFSGLQFPNYSSELNVNALELDDSALYLCASSRGPDRGQPQHFGDGTRLSIL.